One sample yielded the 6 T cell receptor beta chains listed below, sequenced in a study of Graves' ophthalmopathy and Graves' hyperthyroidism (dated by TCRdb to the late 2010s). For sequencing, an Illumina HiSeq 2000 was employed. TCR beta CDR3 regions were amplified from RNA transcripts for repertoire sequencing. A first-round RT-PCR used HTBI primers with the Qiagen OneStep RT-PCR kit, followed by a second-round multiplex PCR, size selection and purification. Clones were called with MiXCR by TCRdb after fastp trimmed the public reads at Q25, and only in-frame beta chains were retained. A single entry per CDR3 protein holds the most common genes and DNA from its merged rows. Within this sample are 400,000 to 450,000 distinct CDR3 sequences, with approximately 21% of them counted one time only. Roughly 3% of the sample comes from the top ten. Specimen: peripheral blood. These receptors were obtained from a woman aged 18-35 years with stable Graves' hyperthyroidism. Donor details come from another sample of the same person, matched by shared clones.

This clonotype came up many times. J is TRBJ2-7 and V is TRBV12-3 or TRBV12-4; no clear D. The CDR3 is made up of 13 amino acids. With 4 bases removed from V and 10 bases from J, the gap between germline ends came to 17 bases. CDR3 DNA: TGTGCCAGCAGTTCCCTAACAGACGGATTCCAGTACTTC. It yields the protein CASSSLTDGFQYF.

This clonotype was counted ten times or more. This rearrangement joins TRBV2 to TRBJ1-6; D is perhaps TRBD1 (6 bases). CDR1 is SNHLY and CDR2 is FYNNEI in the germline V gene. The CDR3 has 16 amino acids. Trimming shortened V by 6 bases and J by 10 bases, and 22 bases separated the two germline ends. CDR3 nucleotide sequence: TGTGCCAGCAGCGCTGGGACACCCTACTTGAGCTCACCCCTCCACTTT. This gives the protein CASSAGTPYLSSPLHF.

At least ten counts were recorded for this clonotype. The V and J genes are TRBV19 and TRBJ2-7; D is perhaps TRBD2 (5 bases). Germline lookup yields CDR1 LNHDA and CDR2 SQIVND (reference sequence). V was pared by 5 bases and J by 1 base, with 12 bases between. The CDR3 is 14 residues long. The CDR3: CASSFNGDSYEQYF. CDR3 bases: TGTGCCAGTAGTTTCAACGGGGATTCCTACGAGCAGTACTTC.

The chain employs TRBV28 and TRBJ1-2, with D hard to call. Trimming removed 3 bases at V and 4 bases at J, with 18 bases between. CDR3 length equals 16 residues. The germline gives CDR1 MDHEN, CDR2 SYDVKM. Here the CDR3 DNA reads TGTGCCAGCAGTTTGGGCTCGTTCCGGGTTTCCTATGGCTACACCTTC. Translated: CASSLGSFRVSYGYTF.

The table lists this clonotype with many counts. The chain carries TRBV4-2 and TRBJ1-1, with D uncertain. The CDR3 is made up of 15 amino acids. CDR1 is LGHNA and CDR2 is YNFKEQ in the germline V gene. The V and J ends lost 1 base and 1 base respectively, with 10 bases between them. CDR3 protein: CASSQGDSRNTEAFF. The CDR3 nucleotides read TGTGCCAGCAGCCAAGGGGATTCCAGGAACACTGAAGCTTTCTTT.

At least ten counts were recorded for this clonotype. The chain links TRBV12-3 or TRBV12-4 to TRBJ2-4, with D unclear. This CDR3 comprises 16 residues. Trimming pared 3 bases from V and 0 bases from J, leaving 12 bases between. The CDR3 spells CASSLLMGRAKNIQYF. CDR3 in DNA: TGTGCCAGCAGTTTGTTAATGGGTCGAGCCAAAAACATTCAGTACTTC.